Shown below are 21 T cell receptor beta chains from a single sample sequenced in a study of molecular identifiers for immune sequencing clone quantification. Via MiXCR, TCRdb re-called the PCR reads, giving one row per CDR3 protein. The data contain 62,000 or so distinct CDR3 sequences, about a sixth of them singletons. Material: naive CD8+ T cells from blood, with Jurkat cell RNA spiked in. Subset noted: FACS-sorted CD8+CD4-CCR7+CD45RA+ naive T cells. All receptors come from a human donor in good health. Some libraries in this study had Jurkat cell RNA spiked in.

This clonotype was recorded once. A much larger clone differs by one base, so this may be a read error. The chain employs TRBV19 and TRBJ2-4; tentatively, D is TRBD2 (5 bases). Germline V lookup: CDR1 LNHDA, CDR2 SQIVND (reference sequence). CDR3 size: 14 residues. V was shortened by 4 bases and J by 4 bases, with 11 bases between the two germline ends. CDR3 sequence reads: CASSTAERKNIQYF. As DNA, the CDR3 is TGTGCCAGTAGTACTGCGGAGCGGAAAAACATTCAGTACTTC.

This clonotype was detected many times. DNA of the CDR3: TGTGCCAGCAGTTCGGGAGTAACGAGGGAGCAGTACTTC. Its protein product is CASSSGVTREQYF. This chain joins TRBV27 and TRBJ2-7; D is possibly TRBD2 (6 bases). V shed 4 bases and J shed 7 bases, with 14 bases lying between them. The CDR3 totals 13 residues. CDR1 is MNHEY and CDR2 is SMNVEV in the germline V gene (reference sequence).

This clonotype was counted many times. The chain carries TRBV9 and TRBJ2-7; unclear D gene. CDR1 is SGDLS, CDR2 YYNGEE, per germline. The CDR3 is made up of 13 amino acids. V was clipped by 3 bases and J by 3 bases, with 10 bases between them. CDR3 sequence reads: CASSAPSNYEQYF. CDR3 DNA sequence: TGTGCCAGCAGCGCCCCGAGCAACTACGAGCAGTACTTC.

Concerning this clonotype: It may be a read error: a sequence one base away is much more abundant. This chain connects TRBV5-5 to TRBJ2-7; possible D gene TRBD2, 5 bases. The CDR3 sequence is 15 residues long. Germline values: CDR1 SGHKS, CDR2 YYEKEE (reference sequence). The CDR3 nucleotides are TGTGCCGGCAGCTCCAGAGTGGTGGGAGTCTACGAGCAGTACTTC. It translates to CAGSSRVVGVYEQYF.

This clonotype was seen ten or more times. V is TRBV27 and J is TRBJ1-1; TRBD1 matches at 8 bases. The CDR3 extends over 15 amino acids. Per germline, CDR1 MNHEY and CDR2 SMNVEV (reference sequence). The J segment lost 5 bases and the V segment lost 7 bases, leaving 12 bases of the junction unmatched. In DNA, the CDR3 is TGTGCCAGCAACGGTGACAGGGGATCGAGGACTGAAGCTTTCTTT. Its protein is CASNGDRGSRTEAFF.

This clonotype was recorded at least ten times. The chain joins TRBV7-2 to TRBJ2-5; 11 bases agree with TRBD2. Germline V lookup: CDR1 SGHTA, CDR2 FQGNSA. V lost 2 bases to trimming and J lost 1 base; unmatched junction nucleotides: 3. The CDR3 runs 16 residues. The CDR3 DNA follows: TGTGCCAGCAGCTTACTGACTAGCGGGGTCCAAGAGACCCAGTACTTC. This translates into CASSLLTSGVQETQYF. Drawing the rest from reference TRBV7-2 and TRBJ2-5, the complete variable domain is GAGVSQSPSNKVTEKGKDVELRCDPISGHTALYWYRQSLGQGLEFLIYFQGNSAPDKSGLPSDRFSAERTGGSVSTLTIQRTQQEDSAVYLCASSLLTSGVQETQYFGPGTRLLVL.

This clonotype was seen many times. The rearrangement uses TRBV4-2 and TRBJ1-5; D is unresolved. The germline V gene encodes CDR1 LGHNA and CDR2 YNFKEQ. The CDR3 has 16 residues. V was cut by 0 bases and J by 0 bases, with 9 bases left in between. The DNA of the CDR3 is TGTGCCAGCAGCCAAGATTCAACGGGTAGCAATCAGCCCCAGCATTTT. Translating it yields CASSQDSTGSNQPQHF.

Comment on this clonotype: One end of the junction does not line up with germline, which may come from a read error. The chain has TRBV19 and TRBJ1-1; D unresolved. This CDR3 comprises 15 residues. Germline CDR1 and CDR2: LNHDA and SQIVND (reference sequence). The CDR3 region is CAGMGLRRLNAEAFF. CDR3 nucleotide sequence: TGTGCCGGTATGGGCCTCCGACGGTTGAACGCTGAAGCTTTCTTT.

This clonotype showed up many times. This chain connects TRBV11-2 to TRBJ2-3, with D hard to call. Germline values: CDR1 SGHAT, CDR2 FQNNGV. With 5 bases removed from V and 4 bases from J, the gap between germline ends came to 4 bases. The CDR3 is 11 amino acids. This chain's CDR3 is CASSTSDTQYF. CDR3 coding DNA: TGTGCCAGCAGCACGTCAGATACGCAGTATTTT.

The table lists this clonotype with many counts. The chain has TRBV27 and TRBJ2-7; the D gene is possibly TRBD2 (5 bases). The CDR3 loop spans 15 amino acids. Trimming left V 1 base short and J 7 bases short, with 17 bases between. Germline CDR1 and CDR2: MNHEY and SMNVEV (reference sequence). CDR3 residues: CASSLFGDYIGEQYF. In DNA, the CDR3 is TGTGCCAGCAGTTTATTTGGAGACTACATCGGGGAGCAGTACTTC.

This clonotype was seen many times. The chain carries TRBV20-1 and TRBJ1-5; 7 nucleotides align to TRBD1. In germline, CDR1 is DFQATT, CDR2 SNEGSKA (reference sequence). With 7 bases clipped from V and 1 base from J, the junction kept 4 bases outside the gene matches. The CDR3 loop spans 13 amino acids. The CDR3 sequence is CSVQGDSNQPQHF. DNA for the CDR3: TGCAGTGTCCAGGGGGACAGCAATCAGCCCCAGCATTTT.

This clonotype has a count of ten or more. The rearrangement uses TRBV7-2 and TRBJ2-1, with 11 bases that match TRBD2. The CDR3 consists of 15 residues. The germline gives CDR1 SGHTA, CDR2 FQGNSA. V trimming: 5 bases; J trimming: 6 bases; junction bases outside the gene matches: 6. This CDR3 reads CASSILAGDFNEQFF. The DNA for the CDR3 is TGTGCCAGCAGCATACTAGCGGGAGACTTCAATGAGCAGTTCTTC.

This clonotype was found many times. The chain joins TRBV11-2 to TRBJ2-1; weak D call: TRBD1 (6 bases). V lost 2 bases and J 6 bases, leaving 20 bases between the germline ends. The germline V gene has CDR1 SGHAT and CDR2 FQNNGV. CDR3 length equals 17 residues. The chain's CDR3 is CASSLRGTTISGNEQFF. In nucleotides, the CDR3 is TGTGCCAGCAGCTTACGAGGGACAACCATTTCGGGCAATGAGCAGTTCTTC.

This clonotype was detected many times. The gene calls are TRBV28 and TRBJ1-5; 7 nucleotides align to TRBD1. CDR3 length equals 15 residues. Germline CDR1 is MDHEN and CDR2 is SYDVKM. V was pared by 1 base and J by 4 bases, with 4 bases of the junction left unmatched. The CDR3 sequence: CASSLFAGGNQPQHF. CDR3 nucleotides: TGTGCCAGCAGTTTATTTGCAGGGGGGAATCAGCCCCAGCATTTT.

This clonotype was seen ten or more times. The DNA of the CDR3 is TGTGCCAGCAGCTTGGTACTAGCGGGGGGGGATACGCAGTATTTT. Encoded protein: CASSLVLAGGDTQYF. V gene TRBV7-2 combines with J gene TRBJ2-3; 13 bases are shared with TRBD2. The CDR3 runs to 15 residues. J was trimmed by 6 bases and V by 3 bases; bases with no gene match: 3. In germline, CDR1 is SGHTA, CDR2 FQGNSA.

At least ten counts were recorded for this clonotype. The genes are TRBV6-5 and TRBJ1-4; D remains unclear. V was trimmed by 0 bases and J by 8 bases, leaving 4 bases between them. CDR1 and CDR2 from the germline V gene are MNHEY and SVGAGI. The CDR3 length is 12 residues. CDR3 amino acids: CASSYSGEKLFF. As DNA, the CDR3 is TGTGCCAGCAGTTACTCGGGGGAAAAACTGTTTTTT.

At least ten counts were recorded for this clonotype. The rearrangement links TRBV24-1 to TRBJ1-1; D ambiguous. Germline V gene lookup returns CDR1 KGHDR and CDR2 SFDVKD. V was clipped by 0 bases and J by 2 bases, with 18 bases between them. CDR3 size: 18 residues. The CDR3 here is CATSDLRRPAVRNTEAFF. The CDR3 DNA follows: TGTGCCACCAGTGATTTGCGACGTCCCGCGGTCAGAAACACTGAAGCTTTCTTT.

The sample holds many counts of this clonotype. The chain carries TRBV6-6 and TRBJ2-7; 7 nucleotides align to TRBD1. CDR1 is MNHNY, CDR2 SVGAGI, per germline (reference sequence). This CDR3 has 13 amino acids. V was clipped by 10 bases and J by 2 bases; unmatched bases: 8. This CDR3 reads CANRAGTAYEQYF. The CDR3 DNA reads TGTGCCAACCGAGCCGGGACAGCCTACGAGCAGTACTTC.

This clonotype was recorded at least ten times. The J gene is TRBJ2-7, the V gene TRBV4-1; TRBD1 matches at 8 bases. The CDR3 totals 15 residues. In germline, CDR1 is MGHRA, CDR2 YSYEKL. J gave up 4 bases and V 1 base, and 6 bases lay outside the gene matches. This CDR3 reads CASSQGPTGDYEQYF. CDR3 sequence (DNA): TGCGCCAGCAGCCAAGGTCCGACAGGGGATTACGAGCAGTACTTC.

This clonotype ranks as medium-sized. This sequence joins TRBV10-3 and TRBJ2-7; 9 nucleotides match TRBD2. V shed 3 bases and J 0 bases; nucleotides not matched to a gene: 3. The CDR3 covers 15 residues. The germline gives CDR1 ENHRY, CDR2 SYGVKD. CDR3 DNA: TGTGCCATCAGTGACCCGACTAGCGGCTCCTACGAGCAGTACTTC. It is translated as CAISDPTSGSYEQYF.

The J gene is TRBJ2-1, the V gene TRBV6-1; 8 bases align to TRBD1. Germline V lookup: CDR1 MNHNS, CDR2 SASEGT. This CDR3 spans 14 amino acids. The J segment lost 4 bases and the V segment lost 1 base, leaving 0 bases of the junction unmatched. As DNA, the CDR3 is TGTGCCAGCAGTGAAGGGACAGGGTACAATGAGCAGTTCTTC. Amino acids: CASSEGTGYNEQFF.